These T cell receptor beta chains were read from a single sample in a study of shared clonotypes between healthy human individuals. Libraries were prepared by immunoSEQ multiplex PCR; TCRdb keeps only in-frame clonotypes and omits some of them. Of around 1.4 million clones in the sample, 98% were seen once. Sequencing input: naive CD4+ T cells sorted from blood. These receptors were collected from a man between 25 and 39 years old in good health. Each CDR3 is given with its conserved first and last residue. A D gene is named only where the DNA matches it firmly. Not every row has a clone size; where given, it reads once, few, many or a size class.

V: TRBV7-6
J: TRBJ2-7
size: NA
D: TRBD1
DNA: TGTGCCAGCAGCTTAGAAGGACAGGGGGCCTACGAGCAGTACTTC
CDR3: CASSLEGQGAYEQYF

V: TRBV7-9
J: TRBJ2-7
size: NA
D: NA
DNA: TGTGCCAGCAGCTCCCCGGCGGACGGAGCTTCGGTTTACGAGCAGTACTTC
CDR3: CASSSPADGASVYEQYF

V: TRBV7-9
J: TRBJ1-3
size: NA
D: TRBD1
DNA: TGTGCCAGCAGCGTATCAGGGGGCGAGCGTTTGAGGGGAAACACCATATATTTT
CDR3: CASSVSGGERLRGNTIYF

V: TRBV29-1
J: TRBJ2-3
size: NA
D: TRBD1
DNA: TGCAGTTCCGCGACAGGGTCCACAGATACGCAGTATTTT
CDR3: CSSATGSTDTQYF

V: TRBV6-6
J: TRBJ2-1
size: NA
D: NA
DNA: TGTGCCAGCATGGGTTTCTACAATGAGCAGTTCTTC
CDR3: CASMGFYNEQFF

V: TRBV5-1
J: TRBJ2-2
size: once
D: TRBD2
DNA: TGCGCCAGCAGCATGGGACTAGCGGAGGGCGCCGGGGAGCTGTTTTTT
CDR3: CASSMGLAEGAGELFF

V: TRBV11-2
J: TRBJ1-2
size: NA
D: NA
DNA: TGTGCCAGCAGCTTGAAGACTAACTATGGCTACACCTTC
CDR3: CASSLKTNYGYTF

V: TRBV30
J: TRBJ1-1
size: NA
D: NA
DNA: TGTGCCTGGAGTGTACCCCCTAACACTGAAGCTTTCTTT
CDR3: CAWSVPPNTEAFF

V: TRBV5-3
J: TRBJ2-7
size: NA
D: TRBD1
DNA: TGTGCCAGAAGCTCAAGGAGGACAGGATCCTACGAGCAGTACTTC
CDR3: CARSSRRTGSYEQYF

V: TRBV27
J: TRBJ1-2
size: NA
D: TRBD1
DNA: TGTGCCAGCAGTTTATTGTCGCGGCAGGGGGCCCATAACTATGGCTACACCTTC
CDR3: CASSLLSRQGAHNYGYTF

V: TRBV27
J: TRBJ2-3
size: NA
D: TRBD1
DNA: TGTGCCAGTACCCTTTTCACCGGGACAGGTTCTTATACGCAGTATTTT
CDR3: CASTLFTGTGSYTQYF

V: TRBV6-1
J: TRBJ2-5
size: NA
D: TRBD2
DNA: TGTGCCAGCAGTGAAGCTCCCGGGACTAGCGGGAGGGCCTCACAAGAGACCCAGTACTTC
CDR3: CASSEAPGTSGRASQETQYF

V: TRBV7-2
J: TRBJ2-7
size: NA
D: TRBD1
DNA: TGTGCCAGCAGCTCAGGGACAGGGCCCTACGAGCAGTACTTC
CDR3: CASSSGTGPYEQYF

V: TRBV2
J: TRBJ2-2
size: NA
D: NA
DNA: TGTGCCAGCAGTACCACAGGGCGGGGAAGGCCCGGGGAGCTGTTTTTT
CDR3: CASSTTGRGRPGELFF

V: TRBV11-2
J: TRBJ2-1
size: NA
D: NA
DNA: TGTGCCAGCAGCTTAGGGGCTCAAGGCTCCTACAATGAGCAGTTCTTC
CDR3: CASSLGAQGSYNEQFF

V: TRBV6-1
J: TRBJ1-3
size: NA
D: NA
DNA: TGTGCCAGCAGCCCGTTATCATCTACCTTGGACACCATATATTTT
CDR3: CASSPLSSTLDTIYF

V: TRBV7-9
J: TRBJ2-1
size: NA
D: NA
DNA: TGTGTAAGCGGTGCGGTCAACGAGCAGTTCTTC
CDR3: CVSGAVNEQFF

V: TRBV7-9
J: TRBJ2-5
size: once
D: NA
DNA: TGTGCCACAGAGACCCAGTACTTC
CDR3: CATETQYF

V: TRBV7-9
J: TRBJ2-2
size: NA
D: TRBD1
DNA: TGTGCCAGCAGCCCTCAGGGGGCGCGCGACACCGGGGAGCTGTTTTTT
CDR3: CASSPQGARDTGELFF

V: TRBV14
J: TRBJ2-1
size: NA
D: TRBD2
DNA: TGTGCCAGCAGTCCAAGCGGCCGACTAGCGGGAGGGCCCTATGAGCAGTTCTTC
CDR3: CASSPSGRLAGGPYEQFF

V: TRBV21-1
J: TRBJ2-7
size: once
D: NA
DNA: TGTGCCAGCAGCAAGATCCCGCGCCGACCTCGATTCGAGCAGTACTTC
CDR3: CASSKIPRRPRFEQYF

V: TRBV7-9
J: TRBJ1-5
size: NA
D: NA
DNA: TGTGCCAGCAGCCCCCTCGAAAGGGGCCATCAGCCCCAGCATTTT
CDR3: CASSPLERGHQPQHF